Listed here are 27 T cell receptor beta chains from one sample, sequenced in a study of graft-versus-host responses after intestinal transplantation. The table came from immunoSEQ multiplex PCR; TCRdb's copy has only in-frame clones and leaves some out. The table lists over 85,000 clones, approximately 94% of them singletons. No antigen is known for these receptors. This sample comprised unstimulated CD4+ T cells sorted from spleen or lymph node cells, obtained before transplant. The source is a human donor who was the organ donor for an intestinal transplant.

The chain carries TRBV18 and TRBJ1-2; no clear D. Germline values: CDR1 KGHSH, CDR2 LQKENI. The CDR3 contains 15 residues. Trimming took off 2 bases at V and 4 bases at J, with 14 bases between the two ends. CDR3 sequence (DNA): TGTGCCAGCTCACCAACGAGGCCCCATAGCTATGGCTACACCTTC. Residues: CASSPTRPHSYGYTF.

This rearrangement joins TRBV5-5 to TRBJ2-6, with D unclear. This CDR3 region has 16 residues. The V gene lost 4 bases and the J gene lost 2 bases, with 13 bases spanning the gap. From germline, CDR1 is SGHKS and CDR2 YYEKEE (reference sequence). In nucleotides, the CDR3 is TGTGCCAGCAGCCCCCCGGTTCAAGCTGGGGCCAACGTCCTGACTTTC. Amino acids: CASSPPVQAGANVLTF.

The genes are TRBV4-1 and TRBJ1-6; a possible D gene is TRBD1 (5 bases). V gave up 2 bases and J gave up 11 bases, with 16 bases separating them. The V gene's germline CDR1 is MGHRA and CDR2 YSYEKL. CDR3 size: 15 residues. The CDR3 loop is CASSQYGTAVAPLHF. The CDR3 nucleotides read TGCGCCAGCAGCCAATACGGGACCGCGGTGGCACCCCTCCACTTT.

CDR3 nucleotide sequence: TGTGCCAGCAGCTTAAACGGGGTTAGTTCACCCCTCCACTTT. Amino acid sequence: CASSLNGVSSPLHF. The genes are TRBV7-9 and TRBJ1-6; no clear D. Trimming stripped 2 bases from V and 9 bases from J, with 11 bases between. Germline V gene data show CDR1 as SEHNR and CDR2 as FQNEAQ (reference sequence). This CDR3 has 14 amino acids.

The V gene is TRBV2, the J gene TRBJ1-5; 8 nucleotides line up with TRBD1. The CDR3 runs to 18 residues. CDR1 SNHLY and CDR2 FYNNEI come from the germline V gene. Germline trimming cut 3 bases from V and 2 bases from J; bases unmatched to any gene: 12. CDR3 protein: CASSDMPGRGRGNQPQHF. CDR3 sequence (DNA): TGTGCCAGCAGTGACATGCCGGGCAGGGGGCGCGGCAATCAGCCCCAGCATTTT.

This chain joins TRBV19 and TRBJ2-2, with D hard to call. CDR1 and CDR2 from the germline V gene are LNHDA and SQIVND (reference sequence). This CDR3 spans 12 amino acids. Trimming took off 7 bases at V and 3 bases at J, with 6 bases between the two ends. The CDR3 nucleotides read TGTGCCAGTACTGGGGACACCGGGGAGCTGTTTTTT. Encoded protein: CASTGDTGELFF.

This chain joins TRBV7-9 and TRBJ2-7, with a possible D match to TRBD1 (5 bases). The length of the CDR3 is 14 residues. Germline values: CDR1 SEHNR, CDR2 FQNEAQ (reference sequence). The V end lost 5 bases, the J end lost 3 bases, and 14 bases lay between the germline ends. The CDR3 coding sequence is TGTGCCAGCAGCCTCAGGGATTCTAGCTACGAGCAGTACTTC. Protein: CASSLRDSSYEQYF.

The chain recombines TRBV19 with TRBJ1-5, with D perhaps matching TRBD1 (6 bases). Trimming took off 2 bases at V and 1 base at J, with 21 bases between the two ends. The CDR3 is 19 amino acids. The germline V gene has CDR1 LNHDA and CDR2 SQIVND (reference sequence). The CDR3 sequence: CASSIRRDTAAFSNQPQHF. DNA of the CDR3: TGTGCCAGTAGTATACGTAGGGACACGGCGGCATTCAGCAATCAGCCCCAGCATTTT.

This chain joins TRBV9 and TRBJ1-6; D is unclear. Germline loops: CDR1 SGDLS, CDR2 YYNGEE. CDR3 size: 14 residues. The germline V and J ends were trimmed by 3 bases and 10 bases, with 14 bases remaining between them. CDR3 amino acids: CASSADPGDSPLHF. For the CDR3, the DNA is TGTGCCAGCAGCGCAGACCCAGGCGACTCACCCCTCCACTTT.

The CDR3 sequence is CASSTADRGRDSPLHF. In DNA form, the CDR3 reads TGTGCCAGCAGTACCGCCGACAGGGGAAGGGATTCACCCCTCCACTTT. The V gene is TRBV27, the J gene TRBJ1-6, with 8 bases lining up with TRBD1. This CDR3 comprises 16 residues. V gave up 5 bases and J gave up 8 bases; unmatched junction bases: 11. Germline assignment: CDR1 MNHEY and CDR2 SMNVEV (reference sequence).

The chain uses TRBV7-2 and TRBJ1-2, with TRBD1 identical over 10 bases. Germline V gene data show CDR1 as SGHTA and CDR2 as FQGNSA. Trimming took 1 base from V and 8 from J; bases not matched to a gene: 1. This CDR3 spans 13 amino acids. As DNA, the CDR3 is TGTGCCAGCAGCTTAGAGACAGGGGGCGGCTACACCTTC. Translation: CASSLETGGGYTF.

This chain uses TRBV4-2 with TRBJ2-1, with 7 bases that match TRBD1. The CDR3 spans 15 residues. Trimming took 0 bases from V and 5 from J; bases not matched to a gene: 4. Germline assignment: CDR1 LGHNA and CDR2 YNFKEQ. CDR3 protein: CASSQDLTGNNEQFF. CDR3 in DNA: TGTGCCAGCAGCCAAGACTTGACAGGGAACAATGAGCAGTTCTTC.

The J gene is TRBJ2-1, the V gene TRBV2; TRBD1 aligns across 9 bases. Germline lookup yields CDR1 SNHLY and CDR2 FYNNEI. Trimming took 4 bases from V and 6 from J; bases not matched to a gene: 10. The CDR3 is 16 residues long. The DNA of the CDR3 is TGTGCCAGCAGTGCAAGGTGGGACAGGGTATCCAATGAGCAGTTCTTC. Its protein product is CASSARWDRVSNEQFF.

This chain joins TRBV11-2 and TRBJ1-2; no clear D. Looked up from germline, CDR1 is SGHAT and CDR2 is FQNNGV. This CDR3 has 17 residues. Trimming cost V 5 bases and J 4 bases, with 23 bases left between them. The chain's CDR3 is CASSELIASRKTYGYTF. Written as DNA, the CDR3 is TGTGCCAGCAGCGAATTAATAGCAAGCAGAAAGACCTATGGCTACACCTTC.

The genes are TRBV27 and TRBJ1-2; TRBD1 matches 9 bases. V trimming: 5 bases; J trimming: 6 bases; junction bases outside the gene matches: 1. The CDR3 covers 12 residues. Germline V gene data show CDR1 as MNHEY and CDR2 as SMNVEV (reference sequence). CDR3: CASSNRGHGYTF. CDR3 nucleotides: TGTGCCAGCAGTAACAGGGGGCATGGCTACACCTTC.

This chain uses TRBV5-1 with TRBJ2-5; 7 bases map to TRBD2. Germline V gene sequence: CDR1 SGHRS, CDR2 YFSETQ. This CDR3 region has 17 residues. The junction had 14 bases not matched to a gene; V was cut back by 4 bases and J by 2 bases. The CDR3 region has the DNA TGCGCCAGCAGCCGCATGGCGGGAGATCGAGGGCAAGAGACCCAGTACTTC. Translation gives CASSRMAGDRGQETQYF.

The gene calls are TRBV29-1 and TRBJ2-7; D is perhaps TRBD2 (5 bases). The CDR3 runs to 14 residues. Trimming removed 4 bases at V and 1 base at J, with 14 bases between. Germline V gene data show CDR1 as SQVTM and CDR2 as ANQGSEA. The CDR3 DNA reads as TGCAGCGTTGGGGCAAACAGCGGTTCCTACGAGCAGTACTTC. It yields the protein CSVGANSGSYEQYF.

This clone was seen only once. The CDR3 sequence: CASSRRDNLDTPNYGYTF. CDR3 bases: TGTGCCAGCAGCCGTAGGGATAATCTGGACACGCCAAACTATGGCTACACCTTC. The chain is built from TRBV27 and TRBJ1-2; a possible D gene is TRBD1 (5 bases). This CDR3 is built from 18 residues. Trimming stripped 6 bases from V and 2 bases from J, with 25 bases between. Germline assignment: CDR1 MNHEY and CDR2 SMNVEV (reference sequence).

In DNA form, the CDR3 reads TGTGCCAGCAGCGTAGCCGAGAGCCCAGCCACAGATACGCAGTATTTT. It translates to CASSVAESPATDTQYF. The gene calls are TRBV9 and TRBJ2-3, with D hard to call. The germline V and J ends were trimmed by 0 bases and 2 bases, with 13 bases remaining between them. Germline values: CDR1 SGDLS, CDR2 YYNGEE. The length of the CDR3 is 16 residues.

The rearrangement links TRBV4-3 to TRBJ1-5; maybe TRBD1 (5 bases). The length of the CDR3 is 15 residues. V was trimmed by 1 base and J by 16 bases, leaving 23 bases between them. Looked up from germline, CDR1 is LGHNA and CDR2 is YSLEER. CDR3 protein: CASSQAMGSRGPKHF. CDR3 sequence (DNA): TGCGCCAGCAGCCAAGCCATGGGGTCACGGGGACCGAAACATTTT.

The gene calls are TRBV7-2 and TRBJ1-5; 8 positions agree with TRBD1. V dropped 5 bases and J dropped 2; count of bases not matched to a gene: 5. The length of the CDR3 is 15 residues. CDR1 is SGHTA and CDR2 is FQGNSA in the germline V gene. Here the CDR3 DNA reads TGTGCCAGCAGCAGCGACAGGGGAGGCAATCAGCCCCAGCATTTT. It translates to CASSSDRGGNQPQHF.

The rearrangement joins TRBV6-5 to TRBJ2-5; D gene uncertain. V lost 2 bases to trimming and J lost 2 bases, with 3 bases between them. Germline CDR1 MNHEY, CDR2 SVGAGI. The CDR3 covers 12 residues. The CDR3 is CASSYDQETQYF. The CDR3 bases are TGTGCCAGCAGTTACGATCAAGAGACCCAGTACTTC.

The CDR3 nucleotides read TGTGCCAGTAGTCCTGGGGCCAACGTCCTGACTTTC. It encodes CASSPGANVLTF. The gene calls are TRBV19 and TRBJ2-6, with no clear D. The V end was cut by 5 bases, the J end by 2 bases, with 1 base between. Germline loops: CDR1 LNHDA, CDR2 SQIVND (reference sequence). There are 12 residues in the CDR3.

The chain is built from TRBV27 and TRBJ1-2; TRBD1 matches 8 bases. Germline V CDR1 and CDR2: MNHEY, SMNVEV (reference sequence). CDR3 length equals 16 residues. V gave up 5 bases and J gave up 4 bases; unmatched junction bases: 12. This CDR3 reads CASSLQEGTGIYGYTF. The CDR3 DNA follows: TGTGCCAGCAGTCTTCAAGAAGGGACAGGCATCTATGGCTACACCTTC.

V and J are TRBV4-1 and TRBJ2-5; D remains ambiguous. This CDR3 spans 14 amino acids. Germline V CDR1 and CDR2: MGHRA, YSYEKL. With 1 base removed from V and 2 bases from J, the gap between germline ends came to 8 bases. The CDR3 DNA sequence: TGCGCCAGCAGCCAAGCCCTTCGACAAGAGACCCAGTACTTC. It yields the protein CASSQALRQETQYF.

The V and J genes are TRBV11-1 and TRBJ1-5; 8 bases are a match to TRBD1. The J segment lost 0 bases and the V segment lost 1 base, leaving 8 bases of the junction unmatched. Germline CDR1 SGHAT, CDR2 FQDESV (reference sequence). This CDR3 has 18 amino acids. The CDR3 nucleotides read TGTGCCAGCAGCTTAGGTCCGGGACAGGTTTATAGCAATCAGCCCCAGCATTTT. It is translated as CASSLGPGQVYSNQPQHF.

The chain recombines TRBV5-1 with TRBJ2-6; perhaps TRBD2 as D (6 bases). Trimming pared 4 bases from V and 2 bases from J, leaving 16 bases between. Germline loops: CDR1 SGHRS, CDR2 YFSETQ. The CDR3 loop spans 17 amino acids. The CDR3 nucleotides are TGCGCCAGCAGCCTGGAGGGGCGGACGACTGGGGCCAACGTCCTGACTTTC. Encoded protein: CASSLEGRTTGANVLTF.